Listed below are T cell receptor beta chains from one sample, sequenced in a study of identical twins. TCRdb reanalysed the 5' RACE reads using MiXCR and keeps one entry per CDR3 protein. This sample yields 450,000 to 650,000 distinct CDR3 sequences, of which around 9.6% are seen a single time; roughly 3.2% belongs to the top ten. The sample also formed part of further work on yellow fever vaccine responses in identical twins.

The sample taken for sequencing was PBMCs. The receptors come from a young woman in good health. CDR3s include the opening cysteine and the closing phenylalanine or tryptophan. Fields, in order: V gene, J gene, D gene, clone size, CDR3 DNA, CDR3 protein. D genes are given only for firm matches. Expanded clones get a size class; other rows say once, few or many, or leave the size out.

v_gene: TRBV24-1
j_gene: TRBJ2-1
d_gene: TRBD2
abundance: few
CDR3nt: TGTGCCACCAGCGGTAGCGGGAGGGCCGCTGGTGAGCAGTTCTTC
CDR3aa: CATSGSGRAAGEQFF

v_gene: TRBV6-1
j_gene: TRBJ2-3
d_gene: -
abundance: many
CDR3nt: TGTGCCAGCAGTGACGGGGGCAGGGGCGCAGATACGCAGTATTTT
CDR3aa: CASSDGGRGADTQYF

v_gene: TRBV3-1
j_gene: TRBJ2-7
d_gene: TRBD2
abundance: many
CDR3nt: TGTGCCAGCAGCCCGGGACTAGCGGGCTACGAGCAGTACTTC
CDR3aa: CASSPGLAGYEQYF

v_gene: TRBV6-1
j_gene: TRBJ2-3
d_gene: -
abundance: few
CDR3nt: TGTGCCAGCAGTGAATCGACTAGAGGTGATCCAGATACGCAGTATTTT
CDR3aa: CASSESTRGDPDTQYF

v_gene: TRBV20-1
j_gene: TRBJ2-3
d_gene: TRBD2
abundance: -
CDR3nt: TGCAGTGCTCCCTCTACTAGCGGGGGGGCGTCGGATACGCAGTATTTT
CDR3aa: CSAPSTSGGASDTQYF

v_gene: TRBV13
j_gene: TRBJ2-1
d_gene: TRBD2
abundance: many
CDR3nt: TGTGCCAGCAGCCGGCTGATGGGGCGGGAGGTCTACAATGAGCAGTTCTTC
CDR3aa: CASSRLMGREVYNEQFF

v_gene: TRBV5-6
j_gene: TRBJ2-5
d_gene: -
abundance: -
CDR3nt: TGTGCCAGCAGCTTGGGAAGGGCCCCTTTAGAGACCCAGTACTTC
CDR3aa: CASSLGRAPLETQYF

v_gene: TRBV5-6
j_gene: TRBJ2-1
d_gene: TRBD1
abundance: few
CDR3nt: TGTGCCAGCAGCGCAACCGGGACAGGGTACAATGAGCAGTTCTTC
CDR3aa: CASSATGTGYNEQFF

v_gene: TRBV6-1
j_gene: TRBJ2-3
d_gene: -
abundance: many
CDR3nt: TGTGCCAGCAGCTCCCCCCGGGTAGCGGGCACAGATACGCAGTATTTT
CDR3aa: CASSSPRVAGTDTQYF

v_gene: TRBV12-3/TRBV12-4
j_gene: TRBJ2-1
d_gene: TRBD2
abundance: -
CDR3nt: TGTGCCAGCAGTTTACTAGCGGGGGGGCCTAGTGAGCAGTTCTTC
CDR3aa: CASSLLAGGPSEQFF

v_gene: TRBV30
j_gene: TRBJ2-5
d_gene: -
abundance: few
CDR3nt: TGTGCCTGGTCCCGGGACTCGCAAGAGACCCAGTACTTC
CDR3aa: CAWSRDSQETQYF

v_gene: TRBV7-9
j_gene: TRBJ2-1
d_gene: -
abundance: many
CDR3nt: TGTGCCAGCAAGGCGGGGTACAATGAGCAGTTCTTC
CDR3aa: CASKAGYNEQFF

v_gene: TRBV28
j_gene: TRBJ2-3
d_gene: -
abundance: few
CDR3nt: TGTGCCAGCAGATCGGGAAGTGGCACGCAGTATTTT
CDR3aa: CASRSGSGTQYF

v_gene: TRBV29-1
j_gene: TRBJ1-1
d_gene: TRBD1
abundance: -
CDR3nt: TGCAGGACGACAGGGGCCGCCACGGGGACTGAAGCTTTCTTT
CDR3aa: CRTTGAATGTEAFF

v_gene: TRBV7-2
j_gene: TRBJ1-5
d_gene: -
abundance: few
CDR3nt: TGTGCCAGCAGCTTATGGGGCGGGAGTCAGCCCCAGCATTTT
CDR3aa: CASSLWGGSQPQHF

v_gene: TRBV20-1
j_gene: TRBJ2-3
d_gene: TRBD2
abundance: few
CDR3nt: TGCAGTGCTAGAGATTTCCAGCGGGGGGCTGGAGATACGCAGTATTTT
CDR3aa: CSARDFQRGAGDTQYF

v_gene: TRBV6-1
j_gene: TRBJ2-3
d_gene: -
abundance: few
CDR3nt: TGTGCCAGCAGTGAACGTTCCGGAGGGGAGAGTCACGATACGCAGTATTTT
CDR3aa: CASSERSGGESHDTQYF

v_gene: TRBV7-9
j_gene: TRBJ1-1
d_gene: -
abundance: few
CDR3nt: TGTGCCAGCAGCTTAAGCTACGCCGACACTGAAGCTTTCTTT
CDR3aa: CASSLSYADTEAFF

v_gene: TRBV12-3/TRBV12-4
j_gene: TRBJ2-2
d_gene: TRBD1
abundance: many
CDR3nt: TGTGCCAGCAGCCCCAGACAGGGTTATAGCGGGGAGCTGTTTTTT
CDR3aa: CASSPRQGYSGELFF

v_gene: TRBV11-2
j_gene: TRBJ1-5
d_gene: -
abundance: -
CDR3nt: TGTGCCAGCAGCTTAGGAGACAGTCTCCGCAATCAGCCCCAGCATTTT
CDR3aa: CASSLGDSLRNQPQHF

v_gene: TRBV2
j_gene: TRBJ2-2
d_gene: -
abundance: many
CDR3nt: TGTGCCAGCGAAAGGACGGTAAACACCGGGGAGCTGTTTTTT
CDR3aa: CASERTVNTGELFF

v_gene: TRBV29-1
j_gene: TRBJ2-7
d_gene: TRBD2
abundance: few
CDR3nt: TGCAGCGTTGAACTAGCGGAGTTCTACGAGCAGTACTTC
CDR3aa: CSVELAEFYEQYF

v_gene: TRBV24-1
j_gene: TRBJ2-5
d_gene: TRBD1
abundance: few
CDR3nt: TGTGCCACCAGTGATCCGGCCGGGACAGGGATAGAAGAGACCCAGTACTTC
CDR3aa: CATSDPAGTGIEETQYF

v_gene: TRBV16
j_gene: TRBJ2-7
d_gene: -
abundance: -
CDR3nt: TGTGCCAGCAGCCAAATTTCTGGCTACGAGCAGTACTTC
CDR3aa: CASSQISGYEQYF

v_gene: TRBV18
j_gene: TRBJ2-1
d_gene: TRBD2
abundance: many
CDR3nt: TGTGCCAGCTCACTTAGCGGGAGCTCCTACAATGAGCAGTTCTTC
CDR3aa: CASSLSGSSYNEQFF

v_gene: TRBV5-1
j_gene: TRBJ2-3
d_gene: TRBD2
abundance: -
CDR3nt: TGCGCCAGCAGCTTGGTTACTAGCGGGGGGGCAGATACGCAGTATTTT
CDR3aa: CASSLVTSGGADTQYF

v_gene: TRBV7-9
j_gene: TRBJ1-3
d_gene: -
abundance: few
CDR3nt: TGTGCCAGCAGCTGGCCTCCTACGAGCTCTGGAAACACCATATATTTT
CDR3aa: CASSWPPTSSGNTIYF

v_gene: TRBV4-2
j_gene: TRBJ2-7
d_gene: TRBD2
abundance: -
CDR3nt: TGTGCCAGCAGCCAACCGACTAGCGGGGGGCACGAGCAGTACTTC
CDR3aa: CASSQPTSGGHEQYF

v_gene: TRBV14
j_gene: TRBJ1-1
d_gene: TRBD1
abundance: few
CDR3nt: TGTGCCAGCAGCCACAGACAGGGAGTAGGGAACACTGAAGCTTTCTTT
CDR3aa: CASSHRQGVGNTEAFF

v_gene: TRBV14
j_gene: TRBJ2-7
d_gene: TRBD2
abundance: -
CDR3nt: TGTGCCAGCAGCCCCCGGGCTAGCGGGAGATACGAGCAGTACTTC
CDR3aa: CASSPRASGRYEQYF

v_gene: TRBV29-1
j_gene: TRBJ2-7
d_gene: -
abundance: few
CDR3nt: TGCAGCGTCGTACTCCTCAACGAGCAGTACTTC
CDR3aa: CSVVLLNEQYF

v_gene: TRBV6-1
j_gene: TRBJ2-3
d_gene: TRBD2
abundance: many
CDR3nt: TGTGCCAGCACCCTACTAGCGGGGGAGGATACGCAGTATTTT
CDR3aa: CASTLLAGEDTQYF

v_gene: TRBV5-1
j_gene: TRBJ2-5
d_gene: -
abundance: many
CDR3nt: TGCGCCAGCAGCCCTTATGGAGTTGAGACCCAGTACTTC
CDR3aa: CASSPYGVETQYF

v_gene: TRBV20-1
j_gene: TRBJ2-3
d_gene: -
abundance: -
CDR3nt: TGCAGTGCTAGAGGTATCGTGGCTTTTCCTCACACAGATACGCAGTATTTT
CDR3aa: CSARGIVAFPHTDTQYF

v_gene: TRBV28
j_gene: TRBJ2-7
d_gene: -
abundance: few
CDR3nt: TGTGCCAGCAGTTATCAGGGAAAGCCCTACGAGCAGTACTTC
CDR3aa: CASSYQGKPYEQYF

v_gene: TRBV5-1
j_gene: TRBJ1-2
d_gene: TRBD1
abundance: few
CDR3nt: TGCGCCAGCAGCTCCGACACAGGGGGCGTCTATGGCTACACCTTC
CDR3aa: CASSSDTGGVYGYTF

v_gene: TRBV10-3
j_gene: TRBJ1-2
d_gene: -
abundance: many
CDR3nt: TGTGCCATCGGAGGAAAAATTAACTATGGCTACACCTTC
CDR3aa: CAIGGKINYGYTF

v_gene: TRBV28
j_gene: TRBJ2-2
d_gene: -
abundance: -
CDR3nt: TGTGCCAGCAGTTTTGGTTTAGGCAGGGCCCTATCGAACACCGGGGAGCTGTTTTTT
CDR3aa: CASSFGLGRALSNTGELFF

v_gene: TRBV29-1
j_gene: TRBJ2-7
d_gene: TRBD2
abundance: many
CDR3nt: TGCAGCGTTGATGGGACTAGCGGTACCTACGAGCAGTACTTC
CDR3aa: CSVDGTSGTYEQYF

v_gene: TRBV5-1
j_gene: TRBJ2-2
d_gene: -
abundance: -
CDR3nt: TGCGCCAGCAGCCCCGGACTGCGACCGAACACCGGGGAGCTGTTTTTT
CDR3aa: CASSPGLRPNTGELFF

v_gene: TRBV9
j_gene: TRBJ2-2
d_gene: TRBD2
abundance: -
CDR3nt: TGTGCCAGCAGCGTAGACCCAGCGGGGACCTTGGGGGCCGGGGAGCTGTTTTTT
CDR3aa: CASSVDPAGTLGAGELFF

v_gene: TRBV7-9
j_gene: TRBJ1-3
d_gene: -
abundance: many
CDR3nt: TGTGCCAGCAGCTTACCTGGCACCATATATTTT
CDR3aa: CASSLPGTIYF

v_gene: TRBV12-3/TRBV12-4
j_gene: TRBJ2-7
d_gene: TRBD1
abundance: many
CDR3nt: TGTGCCAGCAGTACGTCCGGGACAGGGCCCTACGAGCAGTACTTC
CDR3aa: CASSTSGTGPYEQYF

v_gene: TRBV12-3/TRBV12-4
j_gene: TRBJ2-7
d_gene: -
abundance: many
CDR3nt: TGTGCCAGCAGTTCCGACCCCTCTAGCTCCTACGAGCAGTACTTC
CDR3aa: CASSSDPSSSYEQYF

v_gene: TRBV29-1
j_gene: TRBJ2-1
d_gene: -
abundance: many
CDR3nt: TGCAGCGTTGAAGCGAGGGGGTCAAGGGTTAATGAGCAGTTCTTC
CDR3aa: CSVEARGSRVNEQFF

v_gene: TRBV7-9
j_gene: TRBJ2-1
d_gene: TRBD2
abundance: many
CDR3nt: TGTGCCAGCAGCTCTCTACCCGGGACTAGCGGTTACAATGAGCAGTTCTTC
CDR3aa: CASSSLPGTSGYNEQFF

v_gene: TRBV2
j_gene: TRBJ2-3
d_gene: TRBD1
abundance: few
CDR3nt: TGTGCCAGCAGGGCCGGGACAGGGGGTACAGATACGCAGTATTTT
CDR3aa: CASRAGTGGTDTQYF

v_gene: TRBV7-9
j_gene: TRBJ2-1
d_gene: -
abundance: few
CDR3nt: TGTGCCAGCAGCCAACCGGCAAAACACAATGAGCAGTTCTTC
CDR3aa: CASSQPAKHNEQFF

v_gene: TRBV2
j_gene: TRBJ2-3
d_gene: TRBD2
abundance: -
CDR3nt: TGTGCCAGCAGTAGGGTAGCGGGATTCACAGATACGCAGTATTTT
CDR3aa: CASSRVAGFTDTQYF